Listed below are T cell receptor beta chains from one sample, sequenced in a study of blood T cells in healthy people across ages. MiXCR, applied by TCRdb to the 5' RACE reads, yields one record per CDR3 protein. Among about 640,000 distinct CDR3 sequences, under 65% were seen once, and the ten largest hold roughly 34%. The specimen was blood. These receptors all come from a man aged 55 to 70 in good health. The CDR3 runs from the conserved cysteine through the conserved F or W.

TRBJ2-1 | TRBV6-6 | CASSYEGEQFF
TRBJ2-3 | TRBV4-1 | CASSQDPVPRSDTQYF
TRBJ1-1 | TRBV5-1 | CASRGREDFAAFF
TRBJ2-5 | TRBV6-6 | CASNPPSGQETQYF
TRBJ2-2 | TRBV28 | CASEGRVTGELFF
TRBJ1-2 | TRBV4-2 | CASSQDSSTGGYTF
TRBJ2-7 | TRBV4-3 | CASSTSTGAQDEQYF
TRBJ2-3 | TRBV12-3/TRBV12-4 | CASSPIQASADTQYF
TRBJ2-1 | TRBV20-1 | CSAPVRAYNEQFF
NA | TRBV2 | CASSEYRDRWSNIQYF
TRBJ2-7 | TRBV2 | CASSEVGQTYEQYF
TRBJ2-5 | TRBV5-1 | CASSQRQGAETQYF
TRBJ2-5 | TRBV11-2 | CASSFDRGEGETQYF
TRBJ1-2 | TRBV29-1 | CSVADRVNGYTF
TRBJ2-2 | TRBV25-1 | CASSDPGQGDAGELFF
TRBJ2-5 | TRBV15 | CATCTGLAGEETQYF
TRBJ2-5 | TRBV7-8 | CASSRGRGYSEETQYF
TRBJ2-5 | TRBV10-3 | CAISAGTGHQETQYF
TRBJ1-5 | TRBV6-6 | CASDRSSNQPQHF
TRBJ1-2 | TRBV10-3 | CAISDRTGITPNYGYTF
TRBJ1-1 | TRBV20-1 | CSASPGGLEAEAFF
TRBJ2-7 | TRBV18 | CASSPRDEQYF
TRBJ2-1 | TRBV10-3 | CAMRGSQGNEQFF
TRBJ2-5 | TRBV6-2/TRBV6-3 | CASSYASMVTQYF
TRBJ1-5 | TRBV9 | CASRPGLDPFQPQHF
TRBJ2-1 | TRBV9 | CAGSPTGFSYNEQFF
TRBJ2-7 | TRBV7-9 | CASSSPSGYEQYF